One sample yielded the 20 T cell receptor beta chains listed below, sequenced in a study of patients and donors after allogeneic stem cell transplantation. A single record per CDR3 protein comes from TCRdb applying MiXCR to the RT-PCR reads. This sample has about a million distinct CDR3 sequences, with over 15% found just once. The material sequenced was blood, either unsorted or a sorted T cell fraction (not recorded which). All receptors derive from a human donor who was either an allogeneic HSCT recipient or a stem cell or donor lymphocyte infusion donor (not recorded which). It is not recorded whose cells these are; they may come from a transplant donor.

At least ten counts were recorded for this clonotype. The DNA of the CDR3 is TGTGCCAGCAGTCCTACTAGCGGGAGGGCCCTTGATACGCAGTATTTT. It codes for CASSPTSGRALDTQYF. This chain connects TRBV12-3 or TRBV12-4 to TRBJ2-3, with 13 bases aligning to TRBD2. The CDR3 totals 16 residues. J was trimmed by 6 bases and V by 5 bases; bases with no gene match: 8.

The rearrangement joins TRBV6-2 or TRBV6-3 to TRBJ2-3, with 14 bases that match TRBD2. The CDR3 sequence is 17 residues long. Unmatched junction bases numbered 5, after V lost 4 bases and J lost 2 bases. Germline CDR1 MNHEY, CDR2 SVGEGT. The CDR3 DNA is TGTGCCAGCAGTTCGGGACTAGCGGGGGCCCACACAGATACGCAGTATTTT. It encodes CASSSGLAGAHTDTQYF.

This clonotype was seen more than once but under ten times. The chain uses TRBV5-1 and TRBJ2-7; D might be TRBD2 (6 bases). This CDR3 has 13 residues. Germline values: CDR1 SGHRS, CDR2 YFSETQ. Trimming removed 4 bases at V and 3 bases at J, with 11 bases between. The CDR3 sequence is CASSAIGGYEQYF. In DNA form, the CDR3 reads TGCGCCAGCAGCGCCATCGGGGGCTACGAGCAGTACTTC.

This clonotype was seen a few times. The J gene is TRBJ1-1, the V gene TRBV12-3 or TRBV12-4; D is uncertain. The CDR3 consists of 16 residues. V shed 5 bases and J shed 0 bases, with 16 bases lying between them. CDR3 bases: TGTGCCAGCAGTCCCCCGGCAGTAATGGTGAACACTGAAGCTTTCTTT. Its translation: CASSPPAVMVNTEAFF.

In its sample, this clonotype was seen a few times. The chain carries TRBV7-9 and TRBJ2-3; 8 bases are a match to TRBD1. Looked up from germline, CDR1 is SEHNR and CDR2 is FQNEAQ (reference sequence). The CDR3 totals 16 residues. V was clipped by 3 bases and J by 3 bases; unmatched bases: 8. The CDR3 here is CASSLARGQGTDTQYF. CDR3 coding DNA: TGTGCCAGCAGCTTGGCCCGCGGACAGGGAACAGATACGCAGTATTTT.

The J gene is TRBJ2-5, the V gene TRBV7-8, with TRBD2 matching over 13 bases. Trimming cost V 0 bases and J 2 bases; bases outside gene matches: 6. The CDR3 covers 18 residues. Germline CDR1 is SGHVS and CDR2 is FQNEAQ. The CDR3 DNA reads as TGTGCCAGCAGCTTAGCGCTACTAGCGGGAGGGTGGCAAGAGACCCAGTACTTC. It codes for CASSLALLAGGWQETQYF.

The V call is TRBV12-3 or TRBV12-4, the J call TRBJ2-1; TRBD2 aligns across 9 bases. The CDR3 has 16 amino acids. J gave up 9 bases and V 3 bases, and 12 bases lay outside the gene matches. CDR3 coding DNA: TGTGCCAGCAGTTTTTCAGTCGGCGGGAGGGGTATTGAGCAGTTCTTC. Its translation: CASSFSVGGRGIEQFF.

This clonotype was counted between two and nine times. This chain connects TRBV6-4 to TRBJ1-5; TRBD1 is a possible D gene (5 bases). CDR1 and CDR2 from the germline V gene are MRHNA and SNTAGT. The ends were cut back, 3 bases at V and 7 bases at J, with 10 bases in the middle. CDR3 length equals 13 residues. CDR3 DNA: TGTGCCAGCAGTGAGGGGACGACCCAGCCCCAGCATTTT. Protein product: CASSEGTTQPQHF.

This clonotype has only a few counts. The J gene is TRBJ1-6, the V gene TRBV12-3 or TRBV12-4; no firm D call. The CDR3 is 11 amino acids. Trimming removed 6 bases from V and 8 bases from J, with 5 bases in between. This chain's CDR3 is CASRRDSPLHF. In DNA, the CDR3 is TGTGCCAGCAGGCGGGATTCACCCCTCCACTTT.

The chain is built from TRBV20-1 and TRBJ1-1; tentative D call: TRBD1 (5 bases). The V gene's germline CDR1 is DFQATT and CDR2 SNEGSKA (reference sequence). V was cut by 2 bases and J by 4 bases, with 8 bases left in between. The CDR3 spans 12 residues. The CDR3 loop reads CSARKGTTEAFF. The CDR3 region has the DNA TGCAGTGCTAGAAAGGGGACCACTGAAGCTTTCTTT.

This clonotype was seen a handful of times. The J gene is TRBJ2-1, the V gene TRBV5-1; D uncertain. V dropped 4 bases and J dropped 7 bases, with 9 bases sitting between them. The germline CDR1 and CDR2 sequences are SGHRS and YFSETQ. This CDR3 contains 12 residues. The CDR3 coding sequence is TGCGCCAGCAGCGGACGATGGAATGAGCAGTTCTTC. It yields the protein CASSGRWNEQFF.

This clonotype has at least ten counts. V usage is TRBV12-3 or TRBV12-4 and J usage is TRBJ2-1, with TRBD2 identical over 7 bases. CDR3 length equals 13 residues. Trimming at V came to 7 bases and at J to 8 bases, leaving 8 bases not matched to a gene. The CDR3 is CASTGGGVDEQFF. CDR3 DNA: TGTGCCAGCACGGGTGGGGGGGTGGATGAGCAGTTCTTC.

The rearrangement links TRBV28 to TRBJ2-2, with 7 nucleotides matching TRBD1. V was clipped by 7 bases and J by 9 bases; unmatched bases: 11. CDR1 is MDHEN and CDR2 is SYDVKM in the germline V gene. The CDR3 sequence is 14 residues long. CDR3 region: CASTKAPQGRELFF. In DNA form, the CDR3 reads TGTGCCAGCACCAAAGCCCCACAGGGGAGGGAGCTGTTTTTT.

The chain recombines TRBV6-5 with TRBJ1-3; D ambiguous. V was shortened by 0 bases and J by 0 bases, with 6 bases between the two germline ends. The CDR3 runs 15 residues. Germline V gene data show CDR1 as MNHEY and CDR2 as SVGAGI. The CDR3, as DNA: TGTGCCAGCAGTTACTCTGAGAACTCTGGAAACACCATATATTTT. Amino acids: CASSYSENSGNTIYF.

This clonotype has more than one count but fewer than ten. The chain links TRBV18 to TRBJ1-1; TRBD1 might be the D (5 bases). The CDR3 sequence is 16 residues long. Trimming shortened V by 5 bases and J by 4 bases, and 20 bases separated the two germline ends. Germline V gives CDR1 KGHSH, CDR2 LQKENI. The CDR3 region is CASSVNPSMGGTEAFF. CDR3 DNA: TGTGCCAGCTCAGTAAACCCCTCGATGGGGGGCACTGAAGCTTTCTTT. Variable domain in full (rest from reference TRBV18 and TRBJ1-1): NAGVMQNPRHLVRRRGQEARLRCSPMKGHSHVYWYRQLPEEGLKFMVYLQKENIIDESGMPKERFSAEFPKEGPSILRIQQVVRGDSAAYFCASSVNPSMGGTEAFFGQGTRLTVV.

The chain uses TRBV4-2 and TRBJ2-7, with 10 positions matching TRBD2. In germline, CDR1 is LGHNA, CDR2 YNFKEQ. With V trimmed by 1 base and J by 5 bases, 5 bases remained unmatched. The CDR3 consists of 15 residues. DNA for the CDR3: TGTGCCAGCAGCCAAGTGGGGACTAGCGTTAACGAGCAGTACTTC. It is translated as CASSQVGTSVNEQYF.

The chain uses TRBV20-1 and TRBJ2-7; D is undetermined. The CDR3 consists of 14 residues. V was shortened by 3 bases and J by 5 bases, with 17 bases between the two germline ends. From germline, CDR1 is DFQATT and CDR2 SNEGSKA (reference sequence). CDR3 in amino acids: CSARDLTTLDEQYF. The CDR3 DNA reads as TGCAGTGCTAGGGATCTCACGACCCTGGACGAGCAGTACTTC.

This clonotype was seen only a few times. The rearrangement joins TRBV12-3 or TRBV12-4 to TRBJ2-3, with 9 bases fitting TRBD1. This CDR3 region has 16 residues. Losses at the gene ends were 3 bases for V and 1 base for J; bases not matched to a gene: 5. The CDR3 coding sequence is TGTGCCAGCAGTTTTGGGGGGGACAGGGGCACAGATACGCAGTATTTT. This gives the protein CASSFGGDRGTDTQYF.

This clonotype was observed a few times. The rearrangement joins TRBV12-3 or TRBV12-4 to TRBJ1-2; D is unresolved. V was shortened by 6 bases and J by 8 bases, with 16 bases between the two germline ends. This CDR3 is built from 13 residues. This CDR3 is CASSTPAGGGYTF. CDR3 DNA: TGTGCCAGCAGCACCCCTGCGGGAGGAGGCTACACCTTC.

This clonotype has ten or more counts. The V gene is TRBV2, the J gene TRBJ2-1, with 13 bases that match TRBD2. V was pared by 6 bases and J by 5 bases, with 4 bases of the junction left unmatched. Germline CDR1 is SNHLY and CDR2 is FYNNEI. The CDR3 extends over 15 amino acids. The CDR3 here is CASRTSGRKNNEQFF. Written as DNA, the CDR3 is TGTGCCAGCAGGACTAGCGGGAGGAAAAACAATGAGCAGTTCTTC.